The 19 T cell receptor beta chains below were found in one sample sequenced in a study of blood T cell repertoires in COVID-19. Only in-frame clones appear in the TCRdb table, and some are missing; sequencing was by immunoSEQ multiplex PCR. The data contain 150,000 to 200,000 clones, approximately 87% of them seen just once; the ten biggest clones take up around 21%. The sample was peripheral blood. Receptor source: a man in his 70s with active or convalescent COVID-19.

The chain uses TRBV6-5 and TRBJ2-7, with TRBD2 as a possible D gene (7 bases). Germline assignment: CDR1 MNHEY and CDR2 SVGAGI. The CDR3 sequence is 14 residues long. Trimming pared 4 bases from V and 6 bases from J, leaving 16 bases between. The CDR3 sequence: CASSWGGRIGEQYF. The CDR3 coding sequence is TGTGCCAGCAGTTGGGGGGGGCGAATAGGCGAGCAGTACTTC.

V gene TRBV18 combines with J gene TRBJ1-1; unclear D gene. Trimming left V 5 bases short and J 1 base short, with 17 bases between. Germline assignment: CDR1 KGHSH and CDR2 LQKENI. The CDR3 runs 16 residues. CDR3 sequence: CASSENSPVGNTEAFF. In DNA form, the CDR3 reads TGTGCCAGCTCAGAAAACTCCCCTGTTGGGAACACTGAAGCTTTCTTT.

Here the CDR3 DNA reads TGTGCCAGCAGTTTAATGCGGGACTCCTACGAGCAGTACTTC. Its protein product is CASSLMRDSYEQYF. V usage is TRBV27 and J usage is TRBJ2-7, with D possibly matching TRBD2 (6 bases). CDR1 is MNHEY and CDR2 is SMNVEV in the germline V gene (reference sequence). This CDR3 is built from 14 residues. Trimming cost V 2 bases and J 0 bases, with 8 bases left between them.

V usage is TRBV29-1 and J usage is TRBJ2-2; D is ambiguous. The V end was cut by 7 bases, the J end by 0 bases, with 12 bases between. Germline CDR1 SQVTM, CDR2 ANQGSEA. This CDR3 is built from 14 residues. The CDR3 sequence is CSAAWSSNTGELFF. Here the CDR3 DNA reads TGCAGCGCCGCTTGGAGCTCGAACACCGGGGAGCTGTTTTTT.

The rearrangement joins TRBV7-8 to TRBJ1-5; D is uncertain. This CDR3 is 13 amino acids long. The germline gives CDR1 SGHVS, CDR2 FQNEAQ. Between the trimmed V and J ends, which lost 0 bases and 7 bases, there was a span of 7 bases. The CDR3 sequence: CASSLADKQPQHF. The CDR3 DNA is TGTGCCAGCAGCTTAGCTGACAAACAGCCCCAGCATTTT.

This sequence joins TRBV29-1 and TRBJ1-2; 7 nucleotides align to TRBD1. Germline V lookup: CDR1 SQVTM, CDR2 ANQGSEA. CDR3 length: 15 amino acids. Trimming took 7 bases from V and 2 from J; bases not matched to a gene: 13. CDR3 loop: CSAGDSLPLNYGYTF. The CDR3 nucleotides read TGCAGCGCTGGGGACAGTCTCCCTCTCAACTATGGCTACACCTTC. The full variable domain, completed using reference TRBV29-1 and TRBJ1-2, is SAVISQKPSRDICQRGTSLTIQCQVDSQVTMMFWYRQQPGQSLTLIATANQGSEATYESGFVIDKFPISRPNLTFSTLTVSNMSPEDSSIYLCSAGDSLPLNYGYTFGSGTRLTVV.

This rearrangement joins TRBV6-6 to TRBJ1-2, with TRBD1 as a possible D gene (5 bases). The CDR3 totals 13 residues. The V gene lost 5 bases and the J gene lost 5 bases, with 12 bases spanning the gap. CDR1 and CDR2 (germline): MNHNY, SVGAGI (reference sequence). CDR3 nucleotide sequence: TGTGCCAGCAGTCCCGACAGCCTTTATGGCTACACCTTC. It yields the protein CASSPDSLYGYTF.

This chain uses TRBV9 with TRBJ1-2; unclear D gene. With 0 bases removed from V and 4 bases from J, the gap between germline ends came to 7 bases. The CDR3 extends over 13 amino acids. Germline assignment: CDR1 SGDLS and CDR2 YYNGEE. In nucleotides, the CDR3 is TGTGCCAGCAGCGTAGTGGAGGGCTATGGCTACACCTTC. Residues: CASSVVEGYGYTF.

The chain has TRBV7-8 and TRBJ2-7; a weak D match, TRBD1 (6 bases). The CDR3 runs 15 residues. Germline-derived CDR1 and CDR2 are SGHVS and FQNEAQ. The V end was cut by 5 bases, the J end by 3 bases, with 17 bases between. CDR3 amino acids: CASSQDRYLDYEQYF. In nucleotides, the CDR3 is TGTGCCAGCAGCCAAGACAGGTATTTGGACTACGAGCAGTACTTC.

This sequence joins TRBV28 and TRBJ1-4, with D unresolved. The V gene's germline CDR1 is MDHEN and CDR2 SYDVKM. V was clipped by 8 bases and J by 1 base, with 8 bases between them. This CDR3 has 13 residues. DNA of the CDR3: TGTGCCAGCTCGACTATAACTAATGAAAAACTGTTTTTT. It encodes CASSTITNEKLFF.

This clone was picked up one time. The chain combines TRBV5-1 with TRBJ1-1, with 10 bases matching TRBD1. The CDR3 is 15 residues long. From germline, CDR1 is SGHRS and CDR2 YFSETQ. The V and J ends lost 4 bases and 4 bases, in that order; junction bases with no gene match: 7. CDR3 in DNA: TGCGCCAGCAGCAGGGTAGGACAGGGGGGCACTGAAGCTTTCTTT. Translation gives CASSRVGQGGTEAFF.

The chain has TRBV10-3 and TRBJ1-5, with D maybe TRBD1 (5 bases). From germline, CDR1 is ENHRY and CDR2 SYGVKD. The CDR3 has 13 amino acids. The germline V and J ends were trimmed by 3 bases and 5 bases, with 8 bases remaining between them. The CDR3 sequence is CAISELGHQPQHF. DNA for the CDR3: TGTGCCATCAGTGAACTGGGGCATCAGCCCCAGCATTTT.

Notes on this clone: At one end the junction does not follow the germline gene, possibly because of a read error. The chain links TRBV2 to TRBJ1-1; 7 bases line up with TRBD1. The V gene's germline CDR1 is SNHLY and CDR2 FYNNEI. The CDR3 is 13 residues long. CDR3 nucleotide sequence: TGTGCCAGCGCCCGGACAGGACCCTCGGAAGGGCTCTTT. Residues: CASARTGPSEGLF.

In DNA form, the CDR3 reads TGCGCCAGCAGCGCCTACGGAGACTACGAGCAGTACTTC. It translates to CASSAYGDYEQYF. The chain uses TRBV5-1 and TRBJ2-7; D is uncertain. The CDR3 contains 13 residues. V was cut by 4 bases and J by 3 bases, with 11 bases left in between. Germline V gene lookup returns CDR1 SGHRS and CDR2 YFSETQ. Combining the CDR3 with reference TRBV5-1 and TRBJ2-7 gives the whole variable domain KAGVTQTPRYLIKTRGQQVTLSCSPISGHRSVSWYQQTPGQGLQFLFEYFSETQRNKGNFPGRFSGRQFSNSRSEMNVSTLELGDSALYLCASSAYGDYEQYFGPGTRLTVT.

The chain combines TRBV5-4 with TRBJ2-7; weak D call: TRBD2 (5 bases). CDR1 and CDR2 (germline): SGHNT, YYREEE (reference sequence). The V end was cut by 4 bases, the J end by 4 bases, with 18 bases between. CDR3 length equals 15 residues. CDR3 sequence (DNA): TGTGCCAGCAGCCCCCTCGGCAGCGGCCGATACGAGCAGTACTTC. Its protein product is CASSPLGSGRYEQYF.

This clone has just one count. J is TRBJ1-5 and V is TRBV30, with a weak D call TRBD1 (5 bases). This CDR3 region has 12 residues. Germline lookup yields CDR1 GTSNPN and CDR2 SVGIG (reference sequence). Trimming cost V 0 bases and J 6 bases, with 6 bases left between them. Here the CDR3 reads CAWSVGPQPQHF. In DNA, the CDR3 is TGTGCCTGGAGTGTGGGGCCTCAGCCCCAGCATTTT.

The rearrangement uses TRBV28 and TRBJ2-2; 8 bases agree with TRBD2. With V trimmed by 1 base and J by 4 bases, 11 bases remained unmatched. CDR3 size: 18 residues. Germline CDR1 is MDHEN and CDR2 is SYDVKM. The CDR3 spells CASSLFVGAAGGTGELFF. The DNA of the CDR3 is TGTGCCAGCAGTTTATTTGTCGGGGCGGCGGGAGGCACCGGGGAGCTGTTTTTT.

The chain is built from TRBV10-3 and TRBJ2-3, with 8 bases that match TRBD1. The V gene's germline CDR1 is ENHRY and CDR2 SYGVKD. Trimming at V came to 0 bases and at J to 10 bases, leaving 3 bases not matched to a gene. The CDR3 runs 13 residues. The CDR3 DNA is TGTGCCATCAGTGAGTCCGCAGGGGGCGCGCAGTATTTT. The encoded protein is CAISESAGGAQYF.

V and J are TRBV7-2 and TRBJ2-7, with a possible D match to TRBD2 (5 bases). Looked up from germline, CDR1 is SGHTA and CDR2 is FQGNSA. The V gene lost 3 bases and the J gene lost 1 base, with 7 bases spanning the gap. The CDR3 is 13 amino acids. The CDR3 DNA reads as TGTGCCAGCAGCTTTCGGGGTTCCTACGAGCAGTACTTC. Translation: CASSFRGSYEQYF.